Below, one T cell receptor beta chain is given with its context. The data stem from a study of low-dose radiotherapy and immunotherapy resistance in tumors. Study context: Cyclophosphamide was given intravenously at 200 mg/m2 every two weeks, and each dose came one day before radiation and immunotherapy.

TRAV and TRBV primers primed cDNA for both TCRalpha and TCRbeta. The authors ran about 21 PCR cycles to amplify TCRs with a constant-region primer and V-primer adapter. Via MiXCR, TCRdb re-called the reads, giving one row per CDR3 protein. The sample holds approximately 90,000 distinct CDR3 sequences, roughly a sixth seen once. Sample time point: before trial treatment. CDR3 length: 14 amino acids. Germline V gene sequence: CDR1 SGHRS, CDR2 YFSETQ. Trimming left V 7 bases short and J 7 bases short, with 21 bases between. The chain joins TRBV5-1 to TRBJ2-7, with TRBD2 as a possible D gene (8 bases). This clonotype was sampled from a male donor with prostate cancer. Source: PBMCs, taken before treatment. CDR3 sequence (DNA): TGCGCCAGCGCGGGGGGACAGAGGGGGGAGGAGCAGTACTTC. Protein product: CASAGGQRGEEQYF.